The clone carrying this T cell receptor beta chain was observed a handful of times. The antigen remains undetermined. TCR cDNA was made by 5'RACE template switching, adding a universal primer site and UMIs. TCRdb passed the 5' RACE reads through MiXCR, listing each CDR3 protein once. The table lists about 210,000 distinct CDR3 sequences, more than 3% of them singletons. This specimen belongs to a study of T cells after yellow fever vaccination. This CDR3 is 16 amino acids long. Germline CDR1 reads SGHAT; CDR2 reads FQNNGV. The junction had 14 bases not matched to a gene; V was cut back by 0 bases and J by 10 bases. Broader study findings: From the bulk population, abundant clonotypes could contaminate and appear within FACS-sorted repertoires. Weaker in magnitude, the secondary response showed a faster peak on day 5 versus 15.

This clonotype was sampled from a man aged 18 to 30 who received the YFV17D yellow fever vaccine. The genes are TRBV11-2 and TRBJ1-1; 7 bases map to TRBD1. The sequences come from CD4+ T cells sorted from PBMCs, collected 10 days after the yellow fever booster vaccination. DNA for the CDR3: TGTGCCAGCAGCTTAGAGCCGGCAGGGGGTGGGATAGGAGCTTTCTTT. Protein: CASSLEPAGGGIGAFF.